This TCR beta chain was sequenced in a study of CXCR3-negative and CXCR3-positive naive CD8 T cells. The TRB cDNA libraries were prepared by 5' RACE with UMI labels. Reprocessing the 5' RACE reads, TCRdb reports a single entry for every CDR3 protein and omits DNA. This repertoire includes tens of thousands of distinct CDR3 sequences. CDR3 size: 13 residues. The TCR was taken from a human donor in good health. Some clones in this sample may be carry-over from other donors' samples. This sequence joins TRBV12-3 or TRBV12-4 and TRBJ2-2. The sequencing input was naive CXCR3- CD8+ T cells from blood. As for subset: CD45RO-CCR7+CD27+CD95- naive CD8+ T cells lacking CXCR3 (TNR3-). CDR3 region: CASSFSSSGELFF.